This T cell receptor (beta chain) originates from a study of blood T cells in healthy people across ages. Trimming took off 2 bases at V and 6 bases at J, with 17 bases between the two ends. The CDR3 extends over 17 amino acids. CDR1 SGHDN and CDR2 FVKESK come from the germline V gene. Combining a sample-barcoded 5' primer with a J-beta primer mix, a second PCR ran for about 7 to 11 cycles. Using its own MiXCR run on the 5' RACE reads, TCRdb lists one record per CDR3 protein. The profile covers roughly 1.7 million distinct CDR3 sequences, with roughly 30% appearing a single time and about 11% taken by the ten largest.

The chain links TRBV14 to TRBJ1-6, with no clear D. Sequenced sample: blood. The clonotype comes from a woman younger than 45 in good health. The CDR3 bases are TGTGCCAGCAGCCAACCGCGACAAAGAGGGAGTAATTCACCCCTCCACTTT. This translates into CASSQPRQRGSNSPLHF.